This TCR beta chain came from a study of blood T cell repertoires in COVID-19. Study details: PBMCs, B-cell-depleted T cells, or T cells were the source of the cDNA or gDNA that made up the material.

Study processing details: Amplification from reference gene primers served as the basis for estimated nucleated cell counts. Method: immunoSEQ multiplex PCR; TCRdb's copy keeps in-frame clones and lacks some. For V, J and clone size, that table is used; D and trimming come from the DNA. The table lists approximately 63,000 clones, about 76% of them singletons. This CDR3 spans 16 amino acids. V shed 0 bases and J shed 1 base, with 11 bases lying between them. Germline-derived CDR1 and CDR2 are SEHNR and FQNEAQ (reference sequence). This TCR was recovered from a woman aged 80 or older with acute or convalescent COVID-19. The material sequenced was peripheral blood. The rearrangement joins TRBV7-9 to TRBJ2-3; D is possibly TRBD2 (7 bases). This CDR3 is CASSLAGGGGTDTQYF. CDR3 nucleotide sequence: TGTGCCAGCAGCTTAGCTGGAGGGGGGGGCACAGATACGCAGTATTTT.